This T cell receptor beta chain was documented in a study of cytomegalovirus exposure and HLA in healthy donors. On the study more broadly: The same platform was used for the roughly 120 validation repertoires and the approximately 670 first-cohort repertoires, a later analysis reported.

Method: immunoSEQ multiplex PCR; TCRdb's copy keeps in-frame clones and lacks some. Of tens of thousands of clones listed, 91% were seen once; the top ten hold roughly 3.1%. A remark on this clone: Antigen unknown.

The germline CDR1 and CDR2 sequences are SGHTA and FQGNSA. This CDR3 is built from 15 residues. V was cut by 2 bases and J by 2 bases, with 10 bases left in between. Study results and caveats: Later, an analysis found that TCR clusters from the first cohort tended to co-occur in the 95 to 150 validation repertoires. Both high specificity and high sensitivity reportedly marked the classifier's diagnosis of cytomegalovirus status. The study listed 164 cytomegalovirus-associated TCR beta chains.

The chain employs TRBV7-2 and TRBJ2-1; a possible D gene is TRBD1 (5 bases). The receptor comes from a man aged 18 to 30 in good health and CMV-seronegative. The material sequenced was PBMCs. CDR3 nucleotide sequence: TGTGCCAGCAGCTTACAGGGCCCCACCTACAATGAGCAGTTCTTC. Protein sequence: CASSLQGPTYNEQFF. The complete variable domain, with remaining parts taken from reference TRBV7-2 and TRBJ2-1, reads GAGVSQSPSNKVTEKGKDVELRCDPISGHTALYWYRQSLGQGLEFLIYFQGNSAPDKSGLPSDRFSAERTGGSVSTLTIQRTQQEDSAVYLCASSLQGPTYNEQFFGPGTRLTVL.